Following are 19 T cell receptor beta chains from one sample sequenced in a study of control samples from healthy donors and cancer patients. Clones were read by immunoSEQ multiplex PCR, and TCRdb kept only the in-frame ones, dropping some. The sample has around 75,000 clones; almost 95% are singletons. The sample was blood. Receptors were obtained from a woman aged 55-69 years in good health.

Here the CDR3 reads CASRSTGTGSYEQYF. In nucleotides, the CDR3 is TGTGCCAGCAGGTCCACAGGGACAGGATCTTACGAGCAGTACTTC. The chain has TRBV5-4 and TRBJ2-7, with 8 bases lining up with TRBD1. V was pared by 5 bases and J by 4 bases, with 11 bases of the junction left unmatched. Germline CDR1 and CDR2: SGHNT and YYREEE (reference sequence). The CDR3 has 15 residues.

V and J are TRBV7-9 and TRBJ2-7; 9 bases line up with TRBD2. V shed 5 bases, J shed 4 bases, and the junction held 18 bases outside the gene matches. The germline gives CDR1 SEHNR, CDR2 FQNEAQ (reference sequence). CDR3 length equals 18 residues. CDR3 sequence (DNA): TGTGCCAGCAGCCGAGGGGGGGCTAGCGGGATGATCTCTTACGAGCAGTACTTC. This sequence encodes CASSRGGASGMISYEQYF.

The rearrangement joins TRBV7-2 to TRBJ1-6; 12 bases align to TRBD1. The CDR3 spans 16 residues. Germline trimming cut 5 bases from V and 12 bases from J; bases unmatched to any gene: 11. Germline V lookup: CDR1 SGHTA, CDR2 FQGNSA. Here the CDR3 reads CASSPRPGTGGGPLHF. CDR3 coding DNA: TGTGCCAGCAGCCCCCGCCCTGGGACAGGGGGCGGACCCCTCCACTTT.

V gene TRBV11-2 combines with J gene TRBJ1-4; 8 positions agree with TRBD1. CDR1 is SGHAT, CDR2 FQNNGV, per germline. V was pared by 1 base and J by 5 bases, with 6 bases of the junction left unmatched. The CDR3 consists of 16 residues. The CDR3 region is CASSLAMDRANEKLFF. The CDR3 DNA reads as TGTGCCAGCAGCTTAGCGATGGACAGGGCAAATGAAAAACTGTTTTTT.

This sequence joins TRBV11-2 and TRBJ1-4, with D possibly TRBD1 on 5 matching bases. Germline values: CDR1 SGHAT, CDR2 FQNNGV. V dropped 5 bases and J dropped 4 bases, with 14 bases sitting between them. This CDR3 has 15 residues. CDR3 in DNA: TGTGCCAGCAGCCCGGGGGTTCTGGGTAATGAAAAACTGTTTTTT. This gives the protein CASSPGVLGNEKLFF.

V and J are TRBV28 and TRBJ1-5, with a possible D match to TRBD1 (6 bases). The CDR3 sequence is 14 residues long. V was clipped by 3 bases and J by 6 bases, with 12 bases between them. CDR1 and CDR2 (germline): MDHEN, SYDVKM. This CDR3 reads CASSFGQGFQPQHF. CDR3 DNA: TGTGCCAGCAGTTTCGGGCAGGGGTTTCAGCCCCAGCATTTT.

Turning to this clone: This sample includes further DNA sequences coding for the same CDR3. The chain joins TRBV10-3 to TRBJ1-3; 7 bases line up with TRBD1. Germline assignment: CDR1 ENHRY and CDR2 SYGVKD. This CDR3 spans 14 amino acids. The J segment lost 1 base and the V segment lost 4 bases, leaving 1 base of the junction unmatched. CDR3 protein: CAISGQGSGNTIYF. The CDR3 region has the DNA TGTGCCATCAGTGGACAGGGTTCTGGAAACACCATATATTTT.

This chain links TRBV6-6 with TRBJ2-7, with 10 bases matching TRBD2. The V and J ends lost 5 bases and 7 bases, in that order; junction bases with no gene match: 5. This CDR3 is 13 amino acids long. CDR1 is MNHNY, CDR2 SVGAGI, per germline (reference sequence). The CDR3 bases are TGTGCCAGCAGTCTAGCGGGAGAAGGGGAGCAGTACTTC. Protein: CASSLAGEGEQYF.

V gene TRBV11-2 combines with J gene TRBJ2-7; no clear D gene. The germline CDR1 and CDR2 sequences are SGHAT and FQNNGV. The CDR3 extends over 11 amino acids. Trimming left V 3 bases short and J 11 bases short, with 11 bases between. In DNA, the CDR3 is TGTGCCAGCAGCTTCGGTGGGGTTGAGTACTTC. It codes for CASSFGGVEYF.

This clone was recorded only once. The rearrangement links TRBV4-1 to TRBJ2-2; 14 bases map to TRBD2. Germline V lookup: CDR1 MGHRA, CDR2 YSYEKL. Unmatched junction bases numbered 5, after V lost 0 bases and J lost 2 bases. This CDR3 has 19 amino acids. CDR3 sequence: CASSQEGLAGAVNTGELFF. CDR3 DNA: TGCGCCAGCAGCCAAGAGGGACTAGCGGGAGCGGTTAACACCGGGGAGCTGTTTTTT.

V usage is TRBV5-1 and J usage is TRBJ2-5; no definite D call. This CDR3 spans 13 amino acids. V was pared by 4 bases and J by 2 bases, with 9 bases between. CDR1 SGHRS and CDR2 YFSETQ come from the germline V gene. This CDR3 is CASSPGSQETQYF. The DNA of the CDR3 is TGCGCCAGCAGCCCCGGGTCGCAAGAGACCCAGTACTTC.

This chain joins TRBV9 and TRBJ1-3; no firm D call. From germline, CDR1 is SGDLS and CDR2 YYNGEE. V was shortened by 0 bases and J by 1 base, with 14 bases between the two germline ends. The CDR3 sequence is 17 residues long. The CDR3 loop reads CASSVAHDAGSGNTIYF. CDR3 bases: TGTGCCAGCAGCGTAGCTCATGACGCGGGTTCTGGAAACACCATATATTTT.

The V and J genes are TRBV24-1 and TRBJ1-3; weak D call: TRBD1 (5 bases). The CDR3 loop spans 14 amino acids. CDR1 and CDR2 from the germline V gene are KGHDR and SFDVKD. Trimming pared 7 bases from V and 2 bases from J, leaving 11 bases between. CDR3 in amino acids: CATSGGSPGNTIYF. The CDR3 DNA sequence: TGTGCCACCAGCGGGGGGTCACCTGGAAACACCATATATTTT.

The chain has TRBV27 and TRBJ2-7, with 8 bases matching TRBD2. The CDR3 runs to 17 residues. Germline assignment: CDR1 MNHEY and CDR2 SMNVEV (reference sequence). V dropped 6 bases and J dropped 1; count of bases not matched to a gene: 14. CDR3 in amino acids: CASSRKVGAGGSYEQYF. The DNA of the CDR3 is TGTGCCAGCAGCCGCAAGGTGGGGGCGGGGGGTTCCTACGAGCAGTACTTC.

The table lists this clone with a count of one. This chain joins TRBV18 and TRBJ2-7; 10 nucleotides align to TRBD1. The CDR3 is made up of 14 amino acids. CDR1 KGHSH and CDR2 LQKENI come from the germline V gene. V shed 1 base, J shed 6 bases, and the junction held 3 bases outside the gene matches. The CDR3 region has the DNA TGTGCCAGCTCACCACTTGACAGGGGGCGCGAGCAGTACTTC. Its translation: CASSPLDRGREQYF. The variable domain in full, with the rest retrieved from reference TRBV18 and TRBJ2-7, is NAGVMQNPRHLVRRRGQEARLRCSPMKGHSHVYWYRQLPEEGLKFMVYLQKENIIDESGMPKERFSAEFPKEGPSILRIQQVVRGDSAAYFCASSPLDRGREQYFGPGTRLTVT.

V usage is TRBV28 and J usage is TRBJ1-4, with 12 bases identical to TRBD1. Germline lookup yields CDR1 MDHEN and CDR2 SYDVKM. The V gene end was trimmed by 3 bases and the J gene end by 10 bases; junction bases not matched to a gene: 6. The length of the CDR3 is 15 residues. CDR3 loop: CASSLGGQGAGKLFF. The DNA for the CDR3 is TGTGCCAGCAGTTTGGGGGGACAGGGGGCAGGAAAACTGTTTTTT.

This clone was seen a single time. The chain employs TRBV25-1 and TRBJ2-5; either TRBD1 or TRBD2 may fit D (5 bases each). Germline lookup yields CDR1 MGHDK and CDR2 SYGVNS. CDR3 size: 13 residues. The germline V and J ends were trimmed by 8 bases and 1 base, with 11 bases remaining between them. The DNA for the CDR3 is TGTGCCAGCCGGGGAAGGGGCCAAGAGACCCAGTACTTC. Encoded protein: CASRGRGQETQYF.

The chain joins TRBV5-1 to TRBJ2-4; TRBD2 agrees at 12 bases. V dropped 0 bases and J dropped 0; count of bases not matched to a gene: 4. The CDR3 totals 18 residues. Germline CDR1 is SGHRS and CDR2 is YFSETQ. The CDR3 spells CASSLGTSGAIAKNIQYF. The CDR3 region has the DNA TGCGCCAGCAGCTTGGGGACTAGCGGGGCTATAGCCAAAAACATTCAGTACTTC.

This sequence joins TRBV5-1 and TRBJ1-2, with D possibly being TRBD1 (5 bases). Germline CDR1 reads SGHRS; CDR2 reads YFSETQ. The CDR3 has 14 residues. V was shortened by 0 bases and J by 4 bases, with 10 bases between the two germline ends. This CDR3 reads CASSLASGIYGYTF. The CDR3 DNA follows: TGCGCCAGCAGCTTGGCCTCAGGGATCTATGGCTACACCTTC. The variable domain in full, completed from reference TRBV5-1 and TRBJ1-2, reads KAGVTQTPRYLIKTRGQQVTLSCSPISGHRSVSWYQQTPGQGLQFLFEYFSETQRNKGNFPGRFSGRQFSNSRSEMNVSTLELGDSALYLCASSLASGIYGYTFGSGTRLTVV.